One sample yielded the 18 T cell receptor beta chains listed below, sequenced in a study of OX40 agonist ivuxolimab in advanced cancers. Clones were read by immunoSEQ multiplex PCR, and TCRdb kept only the in-frame ones, dropping some. The data show approximately 130,000 clones, approximately 90% seen once. The sequencing used CD4+ or CD8+ T cells sorted from blood, collected in a trial of the OX40 agonist ivuxolimab. The receptors were sampled from an adult with an advanced solid tumor such as melanoma, head and neck, liver or kidney cancer.

V and J are TRBV7-8 and TRBJ1-1; a possible D gene is TRBD1 (5 bases). The length of the CDR3 is 14 residues. Germline V gene data show CDR1 as SGHVS and CDR2 as FQNEAQ. V was trimmed by 5 bases and J by 4 bases, leaving 14 bases between them. Here the CDR3 reads CASSHGGGSTEAFF. The DNA of the CDR3 is TGTGCCAGCAGCCACGGGGGGGGGAGCACTGAAGCTTTCTTT.

The rearrangement joins TRBV6-1 to TRBJ2-4, with 9 bases identical to TRBD1. The CDR3 loop spans 15 amino acids. The germline CDR1 and CDR2 sequences are MNHNS and SASEGT. V shed 4 bases and J 6 bases; nucleotides not matched to a gene: 7. CDR3 amino acids: CASSALQGAGNIQYF. The CDR3 DNA reads as TGTGCCAGCAGTGCCTTACAGGGGGCTGGAAACATTCAGTACTTC.

The chain couples TRBV19 to TRBJ2-5; D is possibly TRBD2 (6 bases). The V gene's germline CDR1 is LNHDA and CDR2 SQIVND (reference sequence). The CDR3 is made up of 16 amino acids. V was cut by 7 bases and J by 4 bases, with 22 bases left in between. The CDR3 loop reads CASKGRTFGRGETQYF. In DNA form, the CDR3 reads TGTGCCAGTAAAGGGAGGACATTCGGAAGGGGAGAGACCCAGTACTTC.

The V call is TRBV29-1, the J call TRBJ2-3; a weak D match, TRBD2 (6 bases). V lost 2 bases and J 1 base, leaving 13 bases between the germline ends. The CDR3 loop spans 15 amino acids. In germline, CDR1 is SQVTM, CDR2 ANQGSEA. CDR3 DNA sequence: TGCAGCGTTGAAAGTTCCGGAGGGGGCACAGATACGCAGTATTTT. It codes for CSVESSGGGTDTQYF.

J is TRBJ2-7 and V is TRBV7-2; the match to TRBD2 covers 9 bases. The germline CDR1 and CDR2 sequences are SGHTA and FQGNSA. V lost 5 bases and J lost 9; bases outside the gene matches: 8. The CDR3 runs 13 residues. CDR3 region: CASSPERGARQYF. Here the CDR3 DNA reads TGTGCCAGCAGCCCGGAGCGGGGGGCTAGGCAGTACTTC. Variable domain in full (rest from reference TRBV7-2 and TRBJ2-7): GAGVSQSPSNKVTEKGKDVELRCDPISGHTALYWYRQSLGQGLEFLIYFQGNSAPDKSGLPSDRFSAERTGGSVSTLTIQRTQQEDSAVYLCASSPERGARQYFGPGTRLTVT.

The rearrangement uses TRBV23-1 and TRBJ2-5, with a possible D match to TRBD1 (5 bases). TRBV23-1 is flagged as an ORF with uncertain function. Trimming stripped 4 bases from V and 0 bases from J, with 15 bases between. This CDR3 is 16 amino acids long. The CDR3: CASSRWTSWYQETQYF. Here the CDR3 DNA reads TGCGCCAGCAGTCGGTGGACATCTTGGTACCAAGAGACCCAGTACTTC.

The chain employs TRBV30 and TRBJ1-3; D might be TRBD1 (5 bases). CDR1 GTSNPN and CDR2 SVGIG come from the germline V gene (reference sequence). Deletions cut 2 bases from V and 0 bases from J, with 8 bases between. CDR3 length: 14 residues. The DNA of the CDR3 is TGTGCCTGGAGTTGGGGGTACTCTGGAAACACCATATATTTT. Its translation: CAWSWGYSGNTIYF.

The chain combines TRBV5-8 with TRBJ1-5; the D is unclear. V dropped 1 base and J dropped 2 bases, with 7 bases sitting between them. The CDR3 length is 14 residues. The germline CDR1 and CDR2 sequences are SGHTS and YDEGEE. CDR3 coding DNA: TGTGCCAGCAGCTTGTTAGCCGGCAATCAGCCCCAGCATTTT. It translates to CASSLLAGNQPQHF. Together with reference TRBV5-8 and TRBJ1-5, the CDR3 gives the full variable domain: EAGVTQSPTHLIKTRGQQATLRCSPISGHTSVYWYQQALGLGLQFLLWYDEGEERNRGNFPPRFSGRQFPNYSSELNVNALELEDSALYLCASSLLAGNQPQHFGDGTRLSIL.

The rearrangement joins TRBV4-2 to TRBJ2-5, with TRBD2 as a possible D gene (6 bases). Germline V gives CDR1 LGHNA, CDR2 YNFKEQ. Trimming stripped 0 bases from V and 6 bases from J, with 14 bases between. CDR3 length: 15 amino acids. CDR3 region: CASSQDPTSQKTQYF. As DNA, the CDR3 is TGTGCCAGCAGCCAAGATCCGACTAGTCAAAAGACCCAGTACTTC.

The chain employs TRBV5-4 and TRBJ2-1; 8 bases map to TRBD1. V trimming: 0 bases; J trimming: 3 bases; junction bases outside the gene matches: 5. This CDR3 is built from 16 residues. CDR1 is SGHNT and CDR2 is YYREEE in the germline V gene (reference sequence). Written as DNA, the CDR3 is TGTGCCAGCAGCTTGGCTACGGGACAGGTCTACAATGAGCAGTTCTTC. Encoded protein: CASSLATGQVYNEQFF.

V and J are TRBV5-6 and TRBJ2-7, with a tentative D call TRBD1 (5 bases). Trimming took 4 bases from V and 6 from J, leaving 14 bases between them. CDR3 length: 13 amino acids. Germline V gives CDR1 SGHDT, CDR2 YYEEEE. CDR3 in amino acids: CASSALDRSEQYF. In DNA, the CDR3 is TGTGCCAGCAGCGCCCTTGACAGATCCGAGCAGTACTTC.

This rearrangement joins TRBV7-2 to TRBJ2-1; 7 bases are a match to TRBD2. There are 16 residues in the CDR3. Germline CDR1 and CDR2: SGHTA and FQGNSA. Trimming took 5 bases from V and 7 from J; bases not matched to a gene: 14. The CDR3 region is CASSPKAGLGGNEQFF. As DNA, the CDR3 is TGTGCCAGCAGCCCAAAAGCCGGACTAGGTGGTAATGAGCAGTTCTTC.

This clone occurred a few times. The gene calls are TRBV6-1 and TRBJ2-7, with 7 positions matching TRBD1. CDR3 length: 13 amino acids. Germline V gene sequence: CDR1 MNHNS, CDR2 SASEGT. V lost 6 bases, J lost 2 bases, and 4 bases stayed unmatched. DNA for the CDR3: TGTGCCAGCAGGGTGGGACAGACCTACGAGCAGTACTTC. This encodes CASRVGQTYEQYF.

The chain links TRBV9 to TRBJ2-1; D remains ambiguous. The CDR3 consists of 14 residues. Per germline, CDR1 SGDLS and CDR2 YYNGEE. The ends were cut back, 2 bases at V and 1 base at J, with 7 bases in the middle. CDR3 nucleotides: TGTGCCAGCAGCGTTTCGGAATCCTACAATGAGCAGTTCTTC. As protein: CASSVSESYNEQFF.

The rearrangement uses TRBV19 and TRBJ2-1, with D tentatively TRBD1 (6 bases). The germline V gene encodes CDR1 LNHDA and CDR2 SQIVND (reference sequence). CDR3 length: 20 amino acids. The V end was cut by 2 bases, the J end by 7 bases, with 30 bases between. The CDR3 spells CASSIKPPTGSPSYGNEQFF. CDR3 in DNA: TGTGCCAGTAGTATAAAGCCCCCAACAGGGAGCCCCTCCTATGGTAATGAGCAGTTCTTC. Full variable domain (rest looked up from reference TRBV19 and TRBJ2-1): DGGITQSPKYLFRKEGQNVTLSCEQNLNHDAMYWYRQDPGQGLRLIYYSQIVNDFQKGDIAEGYSVSREKKESFPLTVTSAQKNPTAFYLCASSIKPPTGSPSYGNEQFFGPGTRLTVL.

This sequence joins TRBV11-2 and TRBJ2-7; D is undetermined. This CDR3 region has 16 residues. The germline V gene has CDR1 SGHAT and CDR2 FQNNGV. Trimming took off 3 bases at V and 5 bases at J, with 20 bases between the two ends. CDR3 DNA sequence: TGTGCCAGCAGCTTTGGTCTCCAGGTCCCCCGGAACGAGCAGTACTTC. It translates to CASSFGLQVPRNEQYF.

The rearrangement joins TRBV5-6 to TRBJ1-4; tentatively, D is TRBD1 (6 bases). The CDR3 covers 15 residues. CDR1 is SGHDT, CDR2 YYEEEE, per germline. V was clipped by 3 bases and J by 7 bases, with 16 bases between them. CDR3 bases: TGTGCCAGCAGCTCCAGGGGTCTAAGGGGTGAAAAACTGTTTTTT. It encodes CASSSRGLRGEKLFF.

The V gene is TRBV28, the J gene TRBJ1-2; weak D call: TRBD1 (5 bases). The CDR3 contains 16 residues. Per the germline V gene, CDR1 is MDHEN and CDR2 is SYDVKM. Trimming removed 6 bases at V and 7 bases at J, with 24 bases between. The CDR3 protein is CASSPTVPRAAVGYTF. CDR3 sequence (DNA): TGTGCCAGCAGCCCCACCGTGCCCAGGGCAGCCGTTGGCTACACCTTC.